This passage covers 10 T cell receptor beta chains from one sample sequenced in a study of T cells in Graves' hyperthyroidism and ophthalmopathy (dated by TCRdb to between 2018 and 2021). The library was prepared using multiplex PCR. Instrument on record: Illumina HiSeq 2000. The TCR beta CDR3 regions were amplified from the RNA transcripts. The TCR CDR3 was subjected to a first round of RT-PCR using the HTBI primer set and the Qiagen OneStep RT-PCR kit. The public sequencing data were trimmed at Q25 with fastp and processed into clonotypes with MiXCR by TCRdb, which kept only in-frame beta chains. Identical CDR3 proteins give one entry, which carries the most common genes and DNA. For this sample there are around 420,000 distinct CDR3 sequences; around a sixth appear just once. The ten largest clonotypes hold approximately 14% of the sample. The sample comprised blood. The receptors were gathered from a woman in her late teens or twenties with Graves' hyperthyroidism.

This clonotype has more than one count but fewer than ten. The J gene is TRBJ2-1, the V gene TRBV6-2 or TRBV6-3, with D possibly matching TRBD1 (7 bases). The CDR3 sequence is 14 residues long. V was trimmed by 2 bases and J by 6 bases, leaving 11 bases between them. The V gene's germline CDR1 is MNHEY and CDR2 SVGEGT. The CDR3 is CASSYQGEVNEQFF. As DNA, the CDR3 is TGTGCCAGCAGTTACCAGGGGGAGGTCAATGAGCAGTTCTTC.

This clonotype was seen ten or more times. The rearrangement links TRBV12-3 or TRBV12-4 to TRBJ1-6; D remains ambiguous. V lost 4 bases and J lost 7, with 8 bases in between. The CDR3 runs to 13 residues. The DNA for the CDR3 is TGTGCCAGCAGTTCCGGACGGAATTCACCCCTCCACTTT. This translates into CASSSGRNSPLHF.

The sample holds a few counts of this clonotype. This chain connects TRBV9 to TRBJ1-3; 7 nucleotides agree with TRBD1. J lost 6 bases, V lost 4 bases, and 7 bases had no gene match. The CDR3 totals 14 residues. CDR1 SGDLS and CDR2 YYNGEE come from the germline V gene. The DNA of the CDR3 is TGTGCCAGCAGCCCAGGGAGGGGGCCAAACACCATATATTTT. Protein product: CASSPGRGPNTIYF.

This clonotype came up many times. V gene TRBV6-2 or TRBV6-3 combines with J gene TRBJ1-5; 9 bases line up with TRBD1. The germline V gene has CDR1 MNHEY and CDR2 SVGEGT. J was trimmed by 3 bases and V by 6 bases; bases with no gene match: 6. This CDR3 spans 15 amino acids. CDR3 residues: CASRNRDRDNQPQHF. CDR3 bases: TGTGCCAGCAGGAACCGGGACAGGGACAATCAGCCCCAGCATTTT.

This clonotype was recorded many times. This chain links TRBV20-1 with TRBJ2-7, with 11 nucleotides matching TRBD2. With V trimmed by 7 bases and J by 4 bases, 9 bases remained unmatched. CDR1 and CDR2 from the germline V gene are DFQATT and SNEGSKA (reference sequence). This CDR3 region has 14 residues. The CDR3 region is CSGVSGRARYEQYF. Here the CDR3 DNA reads TGCAGTGGGGTTAGCGGGAGGGCTCGGTACGAGCAGTACTTC.

This sequence joins TRBV28 and TRBJ2-7; the match to TRBD2 covers 13 bases. Per germline, CDR1 MDHEN and CDR2 SYDVKM. The CDR3 runs to 15 residues. The ends lost 6 bases at V and 3 bases at J; junction bases unmatched: 5. Written as DNA, the CDR3 is TGTGCCAGCAGCCAGACTAGCGGGAGGAGCTACGAGCAGTACTTC. Residues: CASSQTSGRSYEQYF.

To note about this clonotype: A much larger clone sits a single nucleotide away, making a read error possible. The V gene is TRBV3-1, the J gene TRBJ2-2, with D uncertain. Trimming removed 1 base at V and 4 bases at J, with 4 bases between. The germline V gene encodes CDR1 LGHDT and CDR2 YNNKEL (reference sequence). This CDR3 is 13 amino acids long. The CDR3 coding sequence is TGTGCCAGCAGCCAAGGTATCACCGGGGAGCTGTTTTTT. It is translated as CASSQGITGELFF.

This clonotype was counted a few times. The chain combines TRBV14 with TRBJ2-3, with D unclear. In germline, CDR1 is SGHDN, CDR2 FVKESK. The V end lost 3 bases, the J end lost 6 bases, and 4 bases lay between the germline ends. The CDR3 loop spans 11 amino acids. The CDR3 spells CASSQWDTQYF. The CDR3 nucleotides read TGTGCCAGCAGCCAGTGGGATACGCAGTATTTT.

This clonotype was seen at least ten times. The V gene is TRBV7-2, the J gene TRBJ2-1; 10 bases align to TRBD2. Germline CDR1 is SGHTA and CDR2 is FQGNSA. The CDR3 is 15 amino acids. V lost 4 bases to trimming and J lost 2 bases; unmatched junction nucleotides: 2. This CDR3 reads CASSSSGGTYNEQFF. For the CDR3, the DNA is TGTGCCAGCAGCTCTAGCGGGGGAACCTACAATGAGCAGTTCTTC. The entire variable domain, with the rest obtained from reference TRBV7-2 and TRBJ2-1, is as follows: GAGVSQSPSNKVTEKGKDVELRCDPISGHTALYWYRQSLGQGLEFLIYFQGNSAPDKSGLPSDRFSAERTGGSVSTLTIQRTQQEDSAVYLCASSSSGGTYNEQFFGPGTRLTVL.

The chain combines TRBV3-1 with TRBJ2-3, with a possible D match to TRBD2 (6 bases). With 1 base removed from V and 1 base from J, the gap between germline ends came to 9 bases. The CDR3 sequence is 15 residues long. From germline, CDR1 is LGHDT and CDR2 YNNKEL (reference sequence). CDR3 amino acids: CASSQGLVGTDTQYF. The CDR3 nucleotides read TGTGCCAGCAGCCAAGGACTAGTGGGCACAGATACGCAGTATTTT.